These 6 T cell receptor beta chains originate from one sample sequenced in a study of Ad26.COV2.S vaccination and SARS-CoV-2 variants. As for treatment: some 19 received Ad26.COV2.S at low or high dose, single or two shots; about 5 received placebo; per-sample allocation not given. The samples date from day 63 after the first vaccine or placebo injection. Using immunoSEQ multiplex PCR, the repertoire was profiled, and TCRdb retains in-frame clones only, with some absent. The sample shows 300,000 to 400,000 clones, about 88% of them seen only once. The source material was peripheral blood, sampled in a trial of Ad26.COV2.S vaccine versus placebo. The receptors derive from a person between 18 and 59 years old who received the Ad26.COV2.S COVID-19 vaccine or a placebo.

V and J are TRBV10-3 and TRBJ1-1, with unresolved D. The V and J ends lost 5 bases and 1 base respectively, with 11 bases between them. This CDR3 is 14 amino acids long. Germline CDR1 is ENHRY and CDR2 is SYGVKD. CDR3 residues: CAISQAAGNTEAFF. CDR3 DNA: TGTGCCATCAGTCAGGCCGCCGGGAACACTGAAGCTTTCTTT.

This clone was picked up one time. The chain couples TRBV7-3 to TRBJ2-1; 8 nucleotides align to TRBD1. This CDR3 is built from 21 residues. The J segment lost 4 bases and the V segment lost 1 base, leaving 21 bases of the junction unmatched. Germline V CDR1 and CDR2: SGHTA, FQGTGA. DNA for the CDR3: TGTGCCAGCAGCTTAAGCGGGGTCACCGGGACAGGAGGCTTACTATACAATGAGCAGTTCTTC. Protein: CASSLSGVTGTGGLLYNEQFF.

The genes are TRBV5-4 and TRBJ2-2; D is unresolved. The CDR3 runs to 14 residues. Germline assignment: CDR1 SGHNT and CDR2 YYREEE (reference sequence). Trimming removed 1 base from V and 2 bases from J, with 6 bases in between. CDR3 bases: TGTGCCAGCAGCTTGCCTGTTAACACCGGGGAGCTGTTTTTT. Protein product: CASSLPVNTGELFF.

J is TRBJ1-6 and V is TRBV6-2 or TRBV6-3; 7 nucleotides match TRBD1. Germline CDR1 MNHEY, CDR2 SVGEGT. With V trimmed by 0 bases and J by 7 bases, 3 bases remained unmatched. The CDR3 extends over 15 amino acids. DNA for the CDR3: TGTGCCAGCAGTTACTCGAGGGGGCCCAATTCACCCCTCCACTTT. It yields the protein CASSYSRGPNSPLHF.

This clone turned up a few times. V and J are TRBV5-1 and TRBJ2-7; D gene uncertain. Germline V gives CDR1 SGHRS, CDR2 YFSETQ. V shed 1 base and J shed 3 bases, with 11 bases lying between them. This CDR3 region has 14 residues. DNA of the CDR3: TGCGCCAGCAGCTTGACGCCAGAAGACTACGAGCAGTACTTC. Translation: CASSLTPEDYEQYF.

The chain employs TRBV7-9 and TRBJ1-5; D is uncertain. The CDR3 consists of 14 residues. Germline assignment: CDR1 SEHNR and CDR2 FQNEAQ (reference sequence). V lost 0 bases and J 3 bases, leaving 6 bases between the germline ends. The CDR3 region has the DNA TGTGCCAGCAGCTTAGCAGGGTACAATCAGCCCCAGCATTTT. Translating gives CASSLAGYNQPQHF.